This TCR beta chain stems from a study of T cells after yellow fever vaccination. Whole-study findings and limits: Reappearance after the booster was observed for most primary-vaccination clones (more than 95% CD4, over 70% CD8). It was a weaker secondary response, yet one that peaked faster, at day 5 versus 15. Bulk-population clonotypes that are abundant could appear as contaminants in FACS-sorted repertoires.

In this sample, this clonotype turned up a few times. Its antigen is unknown. Each CDR3 protein gets one entry after TCRdb re-called the 5' RACE reads with MiXCR. The table has around 250,000 distinct CDR3 sequences, less than 9% seen once. The TCR was taken from a young man who received the YFV17D yellow fever vaccine. The specimen was CD4+ T cells sorted from PBMCs, collected 15 days after the yellow fever booster vaccination.

CDR3 DNA sequence: TGCAGCGCATGGACTAGCGGGGGCCCATACAATGAGCAGTTCTTC. It translates to CSAWTSGGPYNEQFF. The rearrangement uses TRBV29-1 and TRBJ2-1, with TRBD2 identical over 13 bases. This CDR3 has 15 amino acids. V was clipped by 7 bases and J by 4 bases; unmatched bases: 7. Germline CDR1 is SQVTM and CDR2 is ANQGSEA.